A single sample gave rise to the 20 T cell receptor beta chains below, sequenced in a study of CD8+CD57+ T cells in acquired aplastic anemia. Template material for TCR beta VDJ and CDR3 profiling consisted of genomic DNA. In TCRdb, the reads were re-called with MiXCR into one record per CDR3 protein. This sample has 150,000 to 200,000 distinct CDR3 sequences, with less than 60% found just once. The sequenced patients had an expansion of CD8+CD57+ cells seen by flow cytometry. The sequenced sample consisted of sorted CD4+, CD8+, or CD8+CD57+ T cells (not recorded which) from PBMCs. The receptors stem from a human donor with aplastic anemia.

The chain has TRBV7-2 and TRBJ1-2; 9 nucleotides align to TRBD1. The germline V gene has CDR1 SGHTA and CDR2 FQGNSA. Losses at the gene ends were 5 bases for V and 8 bases for J; bases not matched to a gene: 3. This CDR3 contains 12 residues. This CDR3 reads CASSGGTGGYTF. The CDR3, as DNA: TGTGCCAGCAGCGGGGGGACAGGGGGCTACACCTTC.

J is TRBJ2-1 and V is TRBV4-3; 13 bases match TRBD2. The V gene's germline CDR1 is LGHNA and CDR2 YSLEER. The ends lost 6 bases at V and 12 bases at J; junction bases unmatched: 11. The CDR3 runs to 15 residues. In nucleotides, the CDR3 is TGCGCCAGCAGTCACGGGACTAGCGGGAATAGTGTGCAGTTCTTC. Translated, it gives CASSHGTSGNSVQFF.

This clonotype was observed at least ten times. The J gene is TRBJ2-2, the V gene TRBV28; unclear D gene. From germline, CDR1 is MDHEN and CDR2 SYDVKM. The CDR3 length is 12 residues. The V gene lost 3 bases and the J gene lost 6 bases, with 5 bases spanning the gap. This CDR3 is CASSFMAGELFF. CDR3 sequence (DNA): TGTGCCAGCAGTTTCATGGCCGGGGAGCTGTTTTTT.

CDR3 coding DNA: TGCGCCAGCAGTTCGAGGACAGGGAGCTCCTACAATGAGCAGTTCTTC. Protein sequence: CASSSRTGSSYNEQFF. This chain connects TRBV10-2 to TRBJ2-1; TRBD1 aligns across 8 bases. This CDR3 is built from 16 residues. From germline, CDR1 is WSHSY and CDR2 SAAADI. Trimming took 5 bases from V and 0 from J; bases not matched to a gene: 6.

Concerning this clonotype itself: This likely comes from a read error, as the CDR3 has no conserved phenylalanine or tryptophan at its end. The rearrangement joins TRBV15 to TRBJ2-5; TRBD1 is a possible D gene (5 bases). This CDR3 is 12 amino acids long. The germline gives CDR1 LNHNV, CDR2 YYDKDF (reference sequence). With 2 bases removed from V and 7 bases from J, the gap between germline ends came to 8 bases. The CDR3 DNA reads as TGTGCCACCAGCAGACACCAGGGGACCCAGTACTCC. Amino acids: CATSRHQGTQYS.

This clonotype was observed many times. The V call is TRBV6-1, the J call TRBJ1-6; no firm D call. Per the germline V gene, CDR1 is MNHNS and CDR2 is SASEGT. Trimming left V 4 bases short and J 3 bases short, with 7 bases between. This CDR3 contains 14 residues. CDR3 in DNA: TGTGCCAGCAGTGCAGGACTCTATAATTCACCCCTCCACTTT. The encoded protein is CASSAGLYNSPLHF.

Regarding this clonotype: Just one base apart from a much larger clone, this may be a read error. The CDR3 is CASSPGLARGADTQYF. CDR3 coding DNA: TGTGCCAGCAGCCCCGGACTTGCTAGGGGCGCAGATACGCAGTATTTT. This chain connects TRBV4-2 to TRBJ2-3; the D call may be TRBD1 or TRBD2 (5 bases each). Per the germline V gene, CDR1 is LGHNA and CDR2 is YNFKEQ. V shed 4 bases and J shed 4 bases, with 18 bases lying between them. There are 16 residues in the CDR3.

As to this clonotype: The conserved phenylalanine or tryptophan normally closing the CDR3 is absent here, so this likely arose from a read error. The rearrangement joins TRBV6-4 to TRBJ2-5; 12 bases line up with TRBD2. The CDR3 sequence is 15 residues long. V gave up 6 bases and J gave up 1 base; unmatched junction bases: 3. Germline V gene sequence: CDR1 MRHNA, CDR2 SNTAGT. This chain's CDR3 is CASSQTSGGQETQYL. The CDR3 DNA follows: TGTGCCAGCAGCCAGACTAGCGGGGGCCAAGAGACCCAGTACCTC.

This chain connects TRBV5-1 to TRBJ2-7; 11 nucleotides agree with TRBD2. Germline trimming cut 2 bases from V and 4 bases from J; bases unmatched to any gene: 5. The CDR3 runs 15 residues. Germline lookup yields CDR1 SGHRS and CDR2 YFSETQ. CDR3 region: CASSLGASGRYEQYF. CDR3 DNA sequence: TGCGCCAGCAGCTTAGGGGCTAGCGGGAGGTACGAGCAGTACTTC. The whole variable domain, filled in from reference TRBV5-1 and TRBJ2-7, reads KAGVTQTPRYLIKTRGQQVTLSCSPISGHRSVSWYQQTPGQGLQFLFEYFSETQRNKGNFPGRFSGRQFSNSRSEMNVSTLELGDSALYLCASSLGASGRYEQYFGPGTRLTVT.

This CDR3 reads CASRYRQNTGEAFF. Here the CDR3 DNA reads TGTGCCAGCAGGTACAGACAGAACACCGGGGAAGCTTTCTTT. V gene TRBV2 combines with J gene TRBJ1-1; the D gene is possibly TRBD1 (5 bases). The CDR3 extends over 14 amino acids. Germline CDR1 is SNHLY and CDR2 is FYNNEI. V dropped 6 bases and J dropped 8 bases, with 19 bases sitting between them.

This clonotype was detected a few times. The V gene is TRBV6-2 or TRBV6-3, the J gene TRBJ2-1, with no clear D. The germline V gene encodes CDR1 MNHEY and CDR2 SVGEGT. The CDR3 has 18 residues. Trimming removed 0 bases from V and 0 bases from J, with 15 bases in between. The CDR3 loop is CASSYSSGSFSSYNEQFF. CDR3 DNA sequence: TGTGCCAGCAGTTACTCGTCTGGTTCCTTTAGCTCCTACAATGAGCAGTTCTTC.

This clonotype was seen repeatedly, ten times or more. This chain uses TRBV19 with TRBJ2-3, with D unclear. Trimming removed 3 bases from V and 1 base from J, with 14 bases in between. The CDR3 contains 16 residues. In germline, CDR1 is LNHDA, CDR2 SQIVND (reference sequence). The CDR3 nucleotides read TGTGCCAGTAGTATGTCCGTGCTAGTCCGCACAGATACGCAGTATTTT. This sequence encodes CASSMSVLVRTDTQYF. The variable domain in full, with the rest retrieved from reference TRBV19 and TRBJ2-3, is DGGITQSPKYLFRKEGQNVTLSCEQNLNHDAMYWYRQDPGQGLRLIYYSQIVNDFQKGDIAEGYSVSREKKESFPLTVTSAQKNPTAFYLCASSMSVLVRTDTQYFGPGTRLTVL.

This chain links TRBV19 with TRBJ2-7, with 10 positions matching TRBD1. The germline V gene has CDR1 LNHDA and CDR2 SQIVND (reference sequence). CDR3 length equals 14 residues. Trimming removed 5 bases from V and 3 bases from J; junction bases left unmatched: 4. The CDR3 sequence: CASSPGTGVYEQYF. CDR3 DNA sequence: TGTGCCAGTAGTCCGGGGACAGGGGTCTACGAGCAGTACTTC.

Here the CDR3 DNA reads TGTGCCAGCAGCTCAACAGTGGGACAGGGGGTAGACGAGCAGTACTTC. Translated: CASSSTVGQGVDEQYF. This sequence joins TRBV9 and TRBJ2-7; 11 nucleotides line up with TRBD1. Germline V gene lookup returns CDR1 SGDLS and CDR2 YYNGEE. Trimming took 4 bases from V and 5 from J; bases not matched to a gene: 11. This CDR3 comprises 16 residues. The variable domain in full, completed from reference TRBV9 and TRBJ2-7, reads DSGVTQTPKHLITATGQRVTLRCSPRSGDLSVYWYQQSLDQGLQFLIQYYNGEERAKGNILERFSAQQFPDLHSELNLSSLELGDSALYFCASSSTVGQGVDEQYFGPGTRLTVT.

The V and J genes are TRBV5-6 and TRBJ2-1; D is perhaps TRBD1 or TRBD2 (5 bases each). Between the trimmed V and J ends, which lost 4 bases and 2 bases, there was a span of 16 bases. The CDR3 contains 16 residues. Germline-derived CDR1 and CDR2 are SGHDT and YYEEEE. The CDR3 nucleotides read TGTGCCAGCAGCCCAGCCGGGACGAGTGCCTACAATGAGCAGTTCTTC. Translated, it gives CASSPAGTSAYNEQFF. The entire variable domain, with the rest obtained from reference TRBV5-6 and TRBJ2-1, is as follows: DAGVTQSPTHLIKTRGQQVTLRCSPKSGHDTVSWYQQALGQGPQFIFQYYEEEERQRGNFPDRFSGHQFPNYSSELNVNALLLGDSALYLCASSPAGTSAYNEQFFGPGTRLTVL.

This clonotype was seen ten or more times. The rearrangement joins TRBV20-1 to TRBJ2-1; 7 nucleotides agree with TRBD2. This CDR3 region has 15 residues. Germline trimming cut 3 bases from V and 4 bases from J; bases unmatched to any gene: 9. The germline V gene has CDR1 DFQATT and CDR2 SNEGSKA (reference sequence). CDR3 nucleotides: TGCAGTGCTAGTACATCTAGCGGACTGTACAATGAGCAGTTCTTC. Translated, it gives CSASTSSGLYNEQFF.

This clonotype was observed a few times. The CDR3 loop reads CSVLQGGGEQYF. The CDR3 DNA follows: TGCAGCGTCCTTCAGGGGGGCGGCGAGCAGTACTTC. V gene TRBV29-1 combines with J gene TRBJ2-7, with D perhaps TRBD1 (7 bases). CDR3 length: 12 residues. V was shortened by 6 bases and J by 6 bases, with 15 bases between the two germline ends. Germline V gene data show CDR1 as SQVTM and CDR2 as ANQGSEA.

The chain employs TRBV15 and TRBJ2-3; unclear D gene. The CDR3 length is 13 residues. Germline V gives CDR1 LNHNV, CDR2 YYDKDF (reference sequence). V dropped 1 base and J dropped 3 bases, with 5 bases sitting between them. The chain's CDR3 is CATSRVLTDTQYF. The CDR3 DNA follows: TGTGCCACCAGCAGAGTACTGACAGATACGCAGTATTTT.

The CDR3 reads CASSYSVTDEQYF. In DNA, the CDR3 is TGTGCCAGCAGTTACTCAGTTACGGATGAGCAGTACTTC. The rearrangement joins TRBV6-5 to TRBJ2-7; D not resolved. The CDR3 covers 13 residues. Germline CDR1 is MNHEY and CDR2 is SVGAGI. Trimming stripped 0 bases from V and 7 bases from J, with 10 bases between.

This chain links TRBV20-1 with TRBJ1-2; D unclear. Trimming cost V 0 bases and J 2 bases, with 7 bases left between them. Germline CDR1 is DFQATT and CDR2 is SNEGSKA (reference sequence). This CDR3 has 13 residues. CDR3 sequence: CSARDPPNYGYTF. For the CDR3, the DNA is TGCAGTGCTAGAGATCCACCCAACTATGGCTACACCTTC.